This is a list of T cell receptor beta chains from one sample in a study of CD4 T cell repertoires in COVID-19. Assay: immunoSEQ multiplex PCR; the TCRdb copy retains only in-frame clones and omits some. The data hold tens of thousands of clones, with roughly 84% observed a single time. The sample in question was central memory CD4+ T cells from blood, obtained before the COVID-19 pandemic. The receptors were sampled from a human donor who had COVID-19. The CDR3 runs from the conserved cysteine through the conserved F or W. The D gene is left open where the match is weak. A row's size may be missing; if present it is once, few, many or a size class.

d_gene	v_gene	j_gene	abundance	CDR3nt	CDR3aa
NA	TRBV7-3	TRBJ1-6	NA	TGTGCCAGCAGCTTATTCGGGGGAAGAAATAATTCACCCCTCCACTTT	CASSLFGGRNNSPLHF
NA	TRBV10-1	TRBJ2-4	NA	TGCGCCAGCAGTGAGTCTCAGGGGTACATTCAGTACTTC	CASSESQGYIQYF
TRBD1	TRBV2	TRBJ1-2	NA	TGTGCCAGCAGACGACAGGGGAGCGGCTACACCTTC	CASRRQGSGYTF
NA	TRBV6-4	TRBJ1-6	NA	TGTGCCAGATGGAGCTCCTATAATTCACCCCTCCACTTT	CARWSSYNSPLHF
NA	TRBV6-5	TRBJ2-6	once	TGTGCCAGCAGTTTATCGGTCGGGGGTGGGGCCAACGTCCTGACTTTC	CASSLSVGGGANVLTF
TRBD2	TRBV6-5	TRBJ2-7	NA	TGTGCCAGCAATACCGGGACTAGCGGGATGCAGTACTTC	CASNTGTSGMQYF
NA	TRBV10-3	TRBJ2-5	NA	TGTGCCATCAGTGAGTCGGTACGAGCGGACCAAGAGACCCAGTACTTC	CAISESVRADQETQYF
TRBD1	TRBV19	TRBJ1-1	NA	TGTGCCAGTACCACCACGGGACAGGGGAACACTGAAGCTTTCTTT	CASTTTGQGNTEAFF
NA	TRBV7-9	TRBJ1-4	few	TGTGCCAGCAGCTTAGGAGGGTTAAGGGAAAAACTGTTTTTT	CASSLGGLREKLFF
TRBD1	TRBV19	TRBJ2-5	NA	TGTGCCAGTAGTCGACCCAGGGACAGGGCCCAAGAGACCCAGTACTTC	CASSRPRDRAQETQYF
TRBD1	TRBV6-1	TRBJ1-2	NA	TGTGCCAGCAGTGAACAGGGGGGCTATGGCTACACCTTC	CASSEQGGYGYTF
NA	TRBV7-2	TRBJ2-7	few	TGTGCCAGCAGCCAGCAGACAGGCCCAATCGACGAGCAGTACTTC	CASSQQTGPIDEQYF
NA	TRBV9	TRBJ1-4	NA	TGTGCCAGCAGCTCAGGGGAGAGGGCTAATGAAAAACTGTTTTTT	CASSSGERANEKLFF
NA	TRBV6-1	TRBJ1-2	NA	TGTGCCAGCAGGGAGTATGGAGGCTACACCTTC	CASREYGGYTF
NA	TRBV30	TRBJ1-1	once	TGTGCCCTGGACGGGCAGGCGGGCACTGAAGCTTTCTTT	CALDGQAGTEAFF
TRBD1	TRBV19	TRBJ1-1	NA	TGTGCCAGTAGTATACCTCGGGACAGGTTCTTGAACACTGAAGCTTTCTTT	CASSIPRDRFLNTEAFF
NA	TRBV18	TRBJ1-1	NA	TGTGCCAGCTCACCTTTGGGGGCGGACACTGAAGCTTTCTTT	CASSPLGADTEAFF
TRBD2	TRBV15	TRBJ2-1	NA	TGTGCCACCAGCAGGGTTGCCGGACTAGCGGGGGACAATGAGCAGTTCTTC	CATSRVAGLAGDNEQFF
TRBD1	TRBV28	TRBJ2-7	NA	TGTGCCAGCGGGGGACAGGGGCCCTACGAGCAGTACTTC	CASGGQGPYEQYF
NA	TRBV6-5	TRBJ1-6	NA	TGTGCCAGCAGTTACTTAGGGAGCTCCTATAATTCCCCCCTCCACTTT	CASSYLGSSYNSPLHF
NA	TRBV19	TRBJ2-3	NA	TGTGCCAGTAGCAACGAGCGCACAGATACGCAGTATTTT	CASSNERTDTQYF
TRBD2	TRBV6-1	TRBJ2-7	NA	TGTGCCAGCACCCCTTCCAGTGGGACTACTGGGGAGCAGTACTTC	CASTPSSGTTGEQYF
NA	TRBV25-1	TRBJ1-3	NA	TGTGCCAGCAGTGAATCTGGTCGTCTATCTGGAAACACCATATATTTT	CASSESGRLSGNTIYF
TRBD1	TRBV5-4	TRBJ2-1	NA	TGTGCCAGCAGCACGGACAGGGAGATATACAATGAGCAGTTCTTC	CASSTDREIYNEQFF
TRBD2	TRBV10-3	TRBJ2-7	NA	TGTGCCATCAGCGAAGCGGGAGGGAGGAGCTCCTACGAGCAGTACTTC	CAISEAGGRSSYEQYF
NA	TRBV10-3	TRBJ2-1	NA	TGTGCCACTGGACGGACGGAGGCTTCCTACAATGAGCAGTTCTTC	CATGRTEASYNEQFF
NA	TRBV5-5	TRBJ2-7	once	TGTGCCAGCGCCCTCGGGGGTTTGGGTTCCTACGAGCAGTACTTC	CASALGGLGSYEQYF
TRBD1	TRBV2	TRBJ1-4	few	TGTGCCAGCGTAAGGGGGCGACGGGAAGAAAAACTGTTTTTT	CASVRGRREEKLFF
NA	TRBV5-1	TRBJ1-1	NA	TGCGCCAGCAGCTTTCAAGGACAAACTGAAGCTTTCTTT	CASSFQGQTEAFF
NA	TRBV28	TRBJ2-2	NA	TGTGCCAGCAGTAAAAGACGGGCGAACACCGGGGAGCTGTTTTTT	CASSKRRANTGELFF
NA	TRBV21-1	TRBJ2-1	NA	TGTGCCAGCAGCAAAGAATGGGCTGTCGAAAGCTCCTACAATGAGCAGTTCTTC	CASSKEWAVESSYNEQFF
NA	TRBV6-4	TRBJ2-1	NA	TGTGCCAGCCGCAGCGAGGACAGCGACAATGAGCAGTTCTTC	CASRSEDSDNEQFF
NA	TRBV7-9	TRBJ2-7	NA	TGTGCCAGCAGCCCAGACAGGACCTACGAGCAGTACTTC	CASSPDRTYEQYF
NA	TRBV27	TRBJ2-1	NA	TGTGCCAGCAGCCCCTTTCAGGGTTCCTACAATGAGCAGTTCTTC	CASSPFQGSYNEQFF
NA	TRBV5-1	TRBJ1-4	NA	TGCGCCAGCAGCTTGGATAGGGAGGATGAAAAACTGTTTTTT	CASSLDREDEKLFF
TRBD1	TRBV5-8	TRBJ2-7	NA	TGTGCCAGCAGAAACAGGGGGCGCGACGAGCAGTACTTC	CASRNRGRDEQYF
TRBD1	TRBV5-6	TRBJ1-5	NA	TGTGCCAGCAGCTACGGGACAGGGGATAGCAATCAGCCCCAGCATTTT	CASSYGTGDSNQPQHF
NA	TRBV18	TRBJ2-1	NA	TGTGCCAGCTCACCAGTCGGCGGGGATCACAATGAGCAGTTCTTC	CASSPVGGDHNEQFF
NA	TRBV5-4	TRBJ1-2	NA	TGTGCCAGCAGCTTGTATGAGGAGGGTTATGGCTACACCTTC	CASSLYEEGYGYTF
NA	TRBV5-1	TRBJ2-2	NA	TGCGCCAGCAGGGGTGCGGATAACACCGGGGAGCTGTTTTTT	CASRGADNTGELFF
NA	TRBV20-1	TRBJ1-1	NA	TGCAGTGCGAGCAACAGGGAGCGGGCTTTCTTT	CSASNRERAFF
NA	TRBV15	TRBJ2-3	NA	TGTGCCACCAGCAGAGTCCCCTTGGCGGGGAACACAGATACGCAGTATTTT	CATSRVPLAGNTDTQYF
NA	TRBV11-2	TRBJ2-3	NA	TGTGCCAGCAGCTTGAACAGGGTGACAGATACGCAGTATTTT	CASSLNRVTDTQYF
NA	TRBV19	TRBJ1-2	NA	TGTGCCAGTAGAAAGGGAGTTGGCTACACCTTC	CASRKGVGYTF
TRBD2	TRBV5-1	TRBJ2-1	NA	TGCGCCAGCAGCTTGGGGGCGGGAGGGTCCGACAATGAGCAGTTCTTC	CASSLGAGGSDNEQFF
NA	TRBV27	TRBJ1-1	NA	TGTGCCAGCAGTTCCTCACAGGTTAACACTGAAGCTTTCTTT	CASSSSQVNTEAFF
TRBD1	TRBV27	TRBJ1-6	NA	TGTGCCAGCAGCAGGACAGGGGGATATAATTCACCCCTCCACTTT	CASSRTGGYNSPLHF
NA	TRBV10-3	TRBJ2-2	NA	TGTGCCATCAGTGGTGGTCCAGCGAACACCGGGGAGCTGTTTTTT	CAISGGPANTGELFF
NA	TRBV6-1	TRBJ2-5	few	TGTGCCAGCAGTGATTCGGGGGTCCGAGAGACCCAGTACTTC	CASSDSGVRETQYF
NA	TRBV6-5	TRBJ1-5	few	TGTGCCAGCAGTCTGCAGGGCAATCAGCCCCAGCATTTT	CASSLQGNQPQHF
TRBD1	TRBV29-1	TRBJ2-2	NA	TGCAGCGTAGGAGCGGGGACAGGGTTTGGCGGGGAGCTGTTTTTT	CSVGAGTGFGGELFF
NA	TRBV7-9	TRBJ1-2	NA	TGTGCCAGCAGCTTATCCCAGGGATTAGACGGCTACACCTTC	CASSLSQGLDGYTF
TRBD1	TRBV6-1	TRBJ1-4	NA	TGTGCCAGCAGTGGACAGGGGCAAACTCAACCTGAAAAACTGTTTTTT	CASSGQGQTQPEKLFF
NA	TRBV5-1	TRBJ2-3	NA	TGCGCCAGCAGCTTGGAAGGGGCTAGCGGCACAGATACGCAGTATTTT	CASSLEGASGTDTQYF
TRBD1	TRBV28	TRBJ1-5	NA	TGTGCCAGCCTGACAGGGGGCAGGGGACAGCCCCAGCATTTT	CASLTGGRGQPQHF
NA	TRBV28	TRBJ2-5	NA	TGTGCCAGCAGTTTACAGGTTTTCGAGACCCAGTACTTC	CASSLQVFETQYF